This T cell receptor (beta chain) appears in the sequencing data of a study of shared clonotypes between healthy human individuals. Per the original methods: There were no quality scores in the junction-only immunoSEQ sequences, so filtering differed. Assay used: immunoSEQ multiplex PCR; TCRdb lists only in-frame clones, some missing. Clone size and V and J calls were adopted from that table, with D and trimming inferred from the DNA. This table holds a few hundred thousand clones, around 97% found once. Study-level findings and limits: Inspection by rarefaction showed sorted-subset sequencing to be incomplete despite large depth.

Comments on this clone: Its antigen is unknown.

A CD45RA+ naive subset and a CD45RA-negative memory subset were split from CD4+ cells. CDR3 length: 16 amino acids. V dropped 4 bases and J dropped 0 bases, with 13 bases sitting between them. Germline V CDR1 and CDR2: PRHDT, FYEKMQ (reference sequence). This sequence originates from a woman in her twenties or thirties in good health. The gene calls are TRBV13 and TRBJ2-1; D uncertain. Specimen: naive CD4+ T cells sorted from blood. Specified subset: CD45RA+ positively selected. The CDR3 sequence is CASSWGYVSSYNEQFF. CDR3 bases: TGTGCCAGCAGCTGGGGATATGTTAGCTCCTACAATGAGCAGTTCTTC.